This TCR beta chain is drawn from a study of cytomegalovirus exposure and HLA in healthy donors. Overall study results and limits: Earlier analysis found most TCR beta V segments productive about 87% or about 30% of the time. Analysis was carried out at a later point, and it linked a missense DCLRE1C variant to TCR beta V- and J-gene trimming. A likely sequencing artifact accounted for one observed cluster of highly shared sequence variants.

It was with 60 Vbeta and 13 Jbeta primers that the PCR ran. Method: immunoSEQ multiplex PCR; TCRdb's copy keeps in-frame clones and lacks some. The sample includes about 41,000 clones. Regarding this clone: Its antigen remains unknown.

Germline V lookup: CDR1 SGHTA, CDR2 FQGNSA. Deletions cut 1 base from V and 3 bases from J, with 13 bases between. The CDR3 sequence is 15 residues long. The receptor was derived from a man aged 25 to 40 in good health and CMV-seronegative. Sequences were obtained from PBMCs. The chain has TRBV7-2 and TRBJ2-7; D perhaps matches TRBD2 (5 bases). The CDR3 region is CASSLGGLSYYEQYF. Here the CDR3 DNA reads TGTGCCAGCAGCTTAGGAGGGCTATCTTACTACGAGCAGTACTTC.